This entry lists 15 T cell receptor beta chains sequenced from one sample in a study of T cell responses to AZD1222 COVID-19 vaccine. TCRdb keeps only in-frame clones here, not all; method: immunoSEQ multiplex PCR. Of 110,000 to 150,000 clones in the sample, roughly 92% are singletons; the top ten hold around 3.6%. The sequences come from peripheral blood, collected on day 0 of AZD1222 vaccination. Receptor source: an adult in good health.

The gene calls are TRBV7-2 and TRBJ1-5, with 10 bases aligning to TRBD1. Germline V gene lookup returns CDR1 SGHTA and CDR2 FQGNSA. The CDR3 has 15 residues. V gave up 5 bases and J gave up 7 bases; unmatched junction bases: 8. This CDR3 is CASSPTGQGQQPQHF. The CDR3, as DNA: TGTGCCAGCAGCCCGACGGGACAGGGGCAGCAGCCCCAGCATTTT.

The V gene is TRBV10-2, the J gene TRBJ2-3; TRBD1 matches 8 bases. The CDR3 has 17 residues. V lost 2 bases to trimming and J lost 6 bases; unmatched junction nucleotides: 13. Germline loops: CDR1 WSHSY, CDR2 SAAADI. The CDR3 sequence: CASSEAGRGPSGDTQYF. CDR3 coding DNA: TGCGCCAGCAGTGAGGCGGGCAGGGGGCCCTCCGGGGATACGCAGTATTTT.

The chain links TRBV5-1 to TRBJ1-6; 9 bases are shared with TRBD1. The V gene's germline CDR1 is SGHRS and CDR2 YFSETQ. The junction had 4 bases not matched to a gene; V was cut back by 7 bases and J by 8 bases. The CDR3 is 13 amino acids. The CDR3 spells CASADRGDSPLHF. The CDR3 DNA reads TGCGCCAGCGCGGACAGGGGAGATTCACCCCTCCACTTT.

J is TRBJ2-2 and V is TRBV18; tentatively, D is TRBD2 (5 bases). The germline CDR1 and CDR2 sequences are KGHSH and LQKENI. This CDR3 is 13 amino acids long. Trimming stripped 3 bases from V and 7 bases from J, with 9 bases between. The DNA of the CDR3 is TGTGCCAGCTCACCTTCAGGAGGCGGGGAGCTGTTTTTT. It codes for CASSPSGGGELFF.

The chain combines TRBV28 with TRBJ1-2; the D is unclear. The CDR3 length is 14 residues. Germline V lookup: CDR1 MDHEN, CDR2 SYDVKM. The V end was cut by 3 bases, the J end by 2 bases, with 10 bases between. The CDR3: CASSLGRLNYGYTF. CDR3 in DNA: TGTGCCAGCAGTTTGGGCAGACTGAACTATGGCTACACCTTC.

The chain combines TRBV28 with TRBJ1-2; a weak D match, TRBD1 (5 bases). The CDR3 is 12 residues long. V was trimmed by 7 bases and J by 8 bases, leaving 14 bases between them. The V gene's germline CDR1 is MDHEN and CDR2 SYDVKM. The CDR3 protein is CASISGGAGYTF. The CDR3 coding sequence is TGTGCCAGCATTTCAGGAGGGGCCGGCTACACCTTC.

This sequence joins TRBV6-1 and TRBJ2-2; D gene unclear. The CDR3 totals 12 residues. From germline, CDR1 is MNHNS and CDR2 SASEGT. V dropped 0 bases and J dropped 9 bases, with 5 bases sitting between them. The CDR3 DNA sequence: TGTGCCAGCAGTGAAGCGAATTGGGAGCTGTTTTTT. This translates into CASSEANWELFF.

The chain is built from TRBV6-4 and TRBJ1-5; tentatively, D is TRBD1 (6 bases). The CDR3 has 13 amino acids. V shed 8 bases and J shed 9 bases, with 17 bases lying between them. Germline CDR1 MRHNA, CDR2 SNTAGT. The CDR3 DNA is TGTGCCAGCCAACAGGGACCCTTCTGGCCCCAGCATTTT. It translates to CASQQGPFWPQHF.

The rearrangement links TRBV18 to TRBJ2-3; D gene ambiguous. V was shortened by 6 bases and J by 2 bases, with 3 bases between the two germline ends. This CDR3 region has 11 residues. Germline CDR1 KGHSH, CDR2 LQKENI. CDR3 sequence reads: CASSNTDTQYF. CDR3 nucleotide sequence: TGTGCCAGCTCTAACACAGATACGCAGTATTTT. The whole variable domain, remainder taken from reference TRBV18 and TRBJ2-3, is NAGVMQNPRHLVRRRGQEARLRCSPMKGHSHVYWYRQLPEEGLKFMVYLQKENIIDESGMPKERFSAEFPKEGPSILRIQQVVRGDSAAYFCASSNTDTQYFGPGTRLTVL.

The DNA for the CDR3 is TGTGCCAGCAGTTTATTAGCGGGAAGCTCCTACGAGCAGTACTTC. Amino acids: CASSLLAGSSYEQYF. This rearrangement joins TRBV28 to TRBJ2-7; 8 nucleotides line up with TRBD2. CDR1 MDHEN and CDR2 SYDVKM come from the germline V gene. The length of the CDR3 is 15 residues. V lost 1 base and J lost 0; bases outside the gene matches: 2.

This clone was detected only a few times. The chain uses TRBV7-2 and TRBJ2-2, with 9 positions matching TRBD2. There are 15 residues in the CDR3. Looked up from germline, CDR1 is SGHTA and CDR2 is FQGNSA. V lost 4 bases to trimming and J lost 4 bases; unmatched junction nucleotides: 4. Here the CDR3 reads CASSSGGRGTGELFF. The CDR3 nucleotides are TGTGCCAGCAGCTCCGGCGGGAGGGGCACCGGGGAGCTGTTTTTT.

The chain uses TRBV7-8 and TRBJ1-1; D call uncertain. CDR1 is SGHVS, CDR2 FQNEAQ, per germline. The length of the CDR3 is 13 residues. Trimming left V 6 bases short and J 0 bases short, with 8 bases between. The CDR3 sequence: CASSRGVNTEAFF. The CDR3 bases are TGTGCCAGCAGTCGTGGGGTGAACACTGAAGCTTTCTTT. The full variable domain, with the rest looked up from reference TRBV7-8 and TRBJ1-1, is GAGVSQSPRYKVAKRGQDVALRCDPISGHVSLFWYQQALGQGPEFLTYFQNEAQLDKSGLPSDRFFAERPEGSVSTLKIQRTQQEDSAVYLCASSRGVNTEAFFGQGTRLTVV.

The chain has TRBV27 and TRBJ1-2; maybe TRBD1 (5 bases). The length of the CDR3 is 15 residues. V was cut by 3 bases and J by 8 bases, with 19 bases left in between. CDR1 and CDR2 (germline): MNHEY, SMNVEV (reference sequence). The CDR3 DNA sequence: TGTGCCAGCAGTTTTGACCCTGGGACGGCTGGGGGCTACACCTTC. This gives the protein CASSFDPGTAGGYTF.

The rearrangement joins TRBV7-2 to TRBJ1-1; D possibly corresponds to TRBD1 (6 bases). The V end lost 2 bases, the J end lost 4 bases, and 14 bases lay between the germline ends. The CDR3 extends over 15 amino acids. The germline gives CDR1 SGHTA, CDR2 FQGNSA. The CDR3 DNA reads TGTGCCAGCAGCTTATCCCCCGGGGGGCTCACTGAAGCTTTCTTT. Protein sequence: CASSLSPGGLTEAFF.

This clone came up once. The chain is built from TRBV7-3 and TRBJ2-1; no clear D gene. CDR1 and CDR2 from the germline V gene are SGHTA and FQGTGA. Trimming took off 0 bases at V and 5 bases at J, with 8 bases between the two ends. The length of the CDR3 is 14 residues. Written as DNA, the CDR3 is TGTGCCAGCAGCTTAACGGGGTCTGACAATGAGCAGTTCTTC. It codes for CASSLTGSDNEQFF.